This T cell receptor (beta chain) was recovered during a study of cytomegalovirus exposure and HLA in healthy donors. This clone has only a few counts. This sample also contains other DNA sequences that code for the same CDR3. Here immunoSEQ multiplex PCR was the method, and the copy in TCRdb shows in-frame clones only, minus some. The repertoire includes about 360,000 clones, more than 80% of them detected once, and about 0.8% sits in the top ten. CDR1 is SNHLY and CDR2 is FYNNEI in the germline V gene. V gave up 4 bases and J gave up 4 bases; unmatched junction bases: 5. The CDR3 is made up of 15 amino acids.

Sequencing was carried out using PBMCs. This clonotype was obtained from a woman between 18 and 29 years old in good health and CMV-seronegative. V and J are TRBV2 and TRBJ1-5; 9 bases agree with TRBD1. CDR3 residues: CASSGPGQGNQPQHF. CDR3 bases: TGTGCCAGCAGTGGGCCGGGACAGGGAAATCAGCCCCAGCATTTT. The entire variable domain, with the rest obtained from reference TRBV2 and TRBJ1-5, is as follows: EPEVTQTPSHQVTQMGQEVILRCVPISNHLYFYWYRQILGQKVEFLVSFYNNEISEKSEIFDDQFSVERPDGSNFTLKIRSTKLEDSAMYFCASSGPGQGNQPQHFGDGTRLSIL.